This is a list of T cell receptor beta chains from one sample in a study of Ad26.COV2.S vaccination and SARS-CoV-2 variants. Data came from immunoSEQ multiplex PCR; TCRdb stores just in-frame clones and leaves some out. The profile shows about 440,000 clones, less than 95% of them singletons. The input for sequencing was peripheral blood, taken in a trial of Ad26.COV2.S vaccine versus placebo. These receptors were taken from a person between 18 and 65 years old who received the Ad26.COV2.S COVID-19 vaccine or a placebo. Each CDR3 is given with its conserved first and last residue. The D gene is left open where the match is weak. Clone size is stated in some rows and not others, as once, few, many or a class when expanded.

cdr3_nt	cdr3_aa	v_call	j_call	d_call	clone_size
TGTGCCAGCAGTTTAAACAGGGAAGGCAATCAGCCCCAGCATTTT	CASSLNREGNQPQHF	TRBV27	TRBJ1-5	-	-
TGTGCCAGCAAAGAGGGGGTCCGGGAGACCCAGTACTTC	CASKEGVRETQYF	TRBV27	TRBJ2-5	-	-
TGTGCCAGTAGTATAGCGGCAGGACTTTTTGGGGAAGCTTTCTTT	CASSIAAGLFGEAFF	TRBV19	TRBJ1-1	-	-
TGTGCCAGCAGTCTTGGACTAGCGGGAGGGCCGGGATACAATGAGCAGTTCTTC	CASSLGLAGGPGYNEQFF	TRBV27	TRBJ2-1	TRBD2	-
TGTGCCAGTTGCACCCCTGAGTCCTACGAGCAGTACTTC	CASCTPESYEQYF	TRBV3-1/TRBV3-2	TRBJ2-7	-	once
TGTGCCAGCAGTCGGACGAATGAGCAGTTCTTC	CASSRTNEQFF	TRBV6-5	TRBJ2-1	-	-
TGTGCCAGTAGTAAGATGAGGACAGGGCCCGTGAACACTGAAGCTTTCTTT	CASSKMRTGPVNTEAFF	TRBV19	TRBJ1-1	TRBD1	once
TGTGCCAGCAGCCAAGATTTTGCGGGAGGGCTTAGGAATGAGCAGTTCTTC	CASSQDFAGGLRNEQFF	TRBV3-1/TRBV3-2	TRBJ2-1	TRBD2	-
TGTGCCAGCAGTCTTATGGGACTAGCGGGAGATTACGAGCAGTACTTC	CASSLMGLAGDYEQYF	TRBV28	TRBJ2-7	TRBD2	-
TGTGCCAGCAGTTACGGGACTAGCGGGAGAATACGGAATGAGCAGTTCTTC	CASSYGTSGRIRNEQFF	TRBV6-2/TRBV6-3	TRBJ2-1	TRBD2	-